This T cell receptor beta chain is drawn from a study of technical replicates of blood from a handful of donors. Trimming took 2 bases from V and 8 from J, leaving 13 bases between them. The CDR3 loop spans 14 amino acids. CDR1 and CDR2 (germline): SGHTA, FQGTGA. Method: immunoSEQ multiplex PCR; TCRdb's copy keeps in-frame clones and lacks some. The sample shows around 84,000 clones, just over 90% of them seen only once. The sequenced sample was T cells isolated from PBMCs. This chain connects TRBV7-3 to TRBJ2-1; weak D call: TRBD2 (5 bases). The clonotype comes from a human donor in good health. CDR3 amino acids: CASSLPTSSDEQFF. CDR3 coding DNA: TGTGCCAGCAGCTTACCTACTAGTTCGGATGAGCAGTTCTTC.